This TCR beta chain comes out of a study of cytomegalovirus exposure and HLA in healthy donors. Study-wide findings and caveats: More than 150 TCR beta chains were listed as cytomegalovirus-associated. A few chains tied to CMV proved CMV antigen-specific in vitro.

Germline V gene data show CDR1 as SQVTM and CDR2 as ANQGSEA. The V gene lost 6 bases and the J gene lost 4 bases, with 14 bases spanning the gap. The CDR3 contains 13 residues. Note on this clone: Its cognate antigen is unknown.

The primer mix had 60 Vbeta and 13 Jbeta primers. How the authors handled the data: In a later analysis, of around 83 million unique beta chains, approximately 10 million appeared in at least two donors. Libraries were prepared by immunoSEQ multiplex PCR; TCRdb keeps only in-frame clonotypes and omits some of them. V and J calls and clone size are given by that table; D and trimming were obtained from the DNA. This table has around 140,000 clones, roughly three quarters appearing once. The sequence derives from a woman aged 18-29 years in good health and CMV-seronegative. The chain couples TRBV29-1 to TRBJ2-3; D is ambiguous. Sequencing was carried out using PBMCs. The CDR3 spells CSVPARYSDTQYF. DNA of the CDR3: TGCAGCGTCCCCGCCAGGTATTCAGATACGCAGTATTTT.